One T cell receptor (beta chain) is described in this entry. What it binds is not known. The CDR3 is 14 amino acids. V gave up 3 bases and J gave up 3 bases, with 11 bases separating them. Looked up from germline, CDR1 is KGHSH and CDR2 is LQKENI. The data are from a study of vaccination and CD4 T cells after COVID-19. In the study overall: Six male and four female convalescents took part, two of them Hispanic. Participants were administered two doses of either the BNT162b2 or the mRNA-1273 vaccine.

Cultured CD4+ T cells had their DNA profiled by the Oncomine TCR Beta short-read assay. MiXCR, applied by TCRdb to the PCR reads, yields one record per CDR3 protein. The sample has more than 20,000 distinct CDR3 sequences; roughly 46% are singletons. Indicated time point: late sampling 161 to 241 days after vaccination in a few convalescent patients. Treatment given: approximately nine-day PBMC culture with coronavirus spike peptide pools or control peptides (ViraFEST assay). With peptide pools, ViraFEST first expanded antigen-specific T cells and afterwards sequenced their TCRs. The receptor was isolated from a human donor who had recovered from COVID-19. The V and J genes are TRBV18 and TRBJ2-5; the D call may be TRBD1 or TRBD2 (5 bases each). The specimen comprised CD4+ T cells from blood, cultured in vitro, sampled about 7 months after SARS-CoV-2 vaccination. Written as DNA, the CDR3 is TGTGCCAGCTCACCCTCCGGGACGGAAGAGACCCAGTACTTC. This translates into CASSPSGTEETQYF.